These 13 T cell receptor beta chains were all obtained from the same sample, sequenced in a study of blood T cell repertoires in COVID-19. The table came from immunoSEQ multiplex PCR; TCRdb's copy has only in-frame clones and leaves some out. The sample lists 150,000 to 170,000 clones; roughly 80% were seen once. The sequenced sample consisted of peripheral blood. The origin of the receptors is an elderly woman with acute or convalescent COVID-19.

The chain combines TRBV5-1 with TRBJ2-1; 8 bases agree with TRBD2. V shed 0 bases and J 9 bases; nucleotides not matched to a gene: 8. This CDR3 contains 15 residues. Germline-derived CDR1 and CDR2 are SGHRS and YFSETQ. Written as DNA, the CDR3 is TGCGCCAGCAGCTTGGCGGCGGGAGGAGTGGGTGAGCAGTTCTTC. Translating it yields CASSLAAGGVGEQFF.

This clone was counted between two and nine times. The rearrangement joins TRBV3-1 (or the pseudogene TRBV3-2) to TRBJ2-6, with D tentatively TRBD1 (5 bases). The CDR3 covers 18 residues. Per the germline V gene, CDR1 is LGHDT and CDR2 is YNNKEL (reference sequence). The V end was cut by 1 base, the J end by 0 bases, with 13 bases between. The chain's CDR3 is CASSQGGALGSGANVLTF. The CDR3, as DNA: TGTGCCAGCAGCCAAGGGGGCGCCCTCGGCTCTGGGGCCAACGTCCTGACTTTC.

This chain joins TRBV10-1 and TRBJ2-1; D perhaps matches TRBD2 (5 bases). CDR1 is WNHNN and CDR2 is SYGVQD in the germline V gene (reference sequence). This CDR3 has 15 amino acids. The V gene lost 3 bases and the J gene lost 0 bases, with 9 bases spanning the gap. Here the CDR3 DNA reads TGCGCCAGCAGTGAAAGTGGGAGCTCCTACAATGAGCAGTTCTTC. This sequence encodes CASSESGSSYNEQFF.

The CDR3 spells CASSLGGSGANVLTF. The CDR3 DNA reads TGTGCCAGCAGCTTAGGGGGCTCCGGGGCCAACGTCCTGACTTTC. V and J are TRBV11-3 and TRBJ2-6; TRBD1 might be the D (5 bases). The V end lost 1 base, the J end lost 4 bases, and 8 bases lay between the germline ends. The germline V gene has CDR1 SGHNT and CDR2 YENEEA. The CDR3 length is 15 residues.

This clone showed up just once. The rearrangement links TRBV10-2 to TRBJ2-3; 8 nucleotides match TRBD2. The V gene's germline CDR1 is WSHSY and CDR2 SAAADI. The CDR3 covers 15 residues. The ends lost 4 bases at V and 5 bases at J; junction bases unmatched: 8. The CDR3 spells CASSVTGGAQDTQYF. The CDR3 DNA reads TGCGCCAGCAGTGTAACCGGGGGGGCCCAAGATACGCAGTATTTT.

There are a few counts of this clone. CDR3 sequence reads: CASRGPRNQPQHF. In DNA, the CDR3 is TGTGCTAGTAGGGGCCCCAGAAATCAGCCCCAGCATTTT. V is TRBV12-5 and J is TRBJ1-5, with TRBD1 as a possible D gene (5 bases). The CDR3 sequence is 13 residues long. Germline V gene sequence: CDR1 LGHNT, CDR2 FRNRAP. With 8 bases removed from V and 4 bases from J, the gap between germline ends came to 12 bases.

In this sample, this clone turned up many times. This chain uses TRBV28 with TRBJ1-2; the D is unclear. The CDR3 loop spans 11 amino acids. Germline V gives CDR1 MDHEN, CDR2 SYDVKM. The V end was cut by 3 bases, the J end by 5 bases, with 4 bases between. CDR3 coding DNA: TGTGCCAGCAGTTTGAGTTATGGCTACACCTTC. Protein product: CASSLSYGYTF.

This chain joins TRBV7-2 and TRBJ1-1; 8 nucleotides line up with TRBD1. The germline CDR1 and CDR2 sequences are SGHTA and FQGNSA. The V and J ends lost 1 base and 2 bases, in that order; junction bases with no gene match: 12. The CDR3 has 18 residues. The CDR3 loop reads CASSLGGPQGAVNTEAFF. CDR3 bases: TGTGCCAGCAGCTTAGGGGGGCCTCAGGGGGCGGTTAACACTGAAGCTTTCTTT.

The rearrangement uses TRBV6-5 and TRBJ1-2; 8 nucleotides match TRBD1. Germline V CDR1 and CDR2: MNHEY, SVGAGI. The length of the CDR3 is 16 residues. Trimming removed 2 bases from V and 4 bases from J; junction bases left unmatched: 9. This chain's CDR3 is CASSYDRDRGSYGYTF. CDR3 nucleotides: TGTGCCAGCAGTTACGACCGTGACAGGGGAAGCTATGGCTACACCTTC.

The rearrangement joins TRBV5-4 to TRBJ2-1, with 7 positions matching TRBD2. Germline loops: CDR1 SGHNT, CDR2 YYREEE (reference sequence). V lost 2 bases to trimming and J lost 2 bases; unmatched junction nucleotides: 1. CDR3 length: 14 residues. CDR3 residues: CASSLAGTYNEQFF. CDR3 nucleotides: TGTGCCAGCAGCTTAGCGGGGACCTACAATGAGCAGTTCTTC.

The chain is built from TRBV12-5 and TRBJ2-3; D gene ambiguous. This CDR3 has 15 amino acids. The germline CDR1 and CDR2 sequences are LGHNT and FRNRAP. V was shortened by 1 base and J by 0 bases, with 8 bases between the two germline ends. The CDR3 reads CASGLGTASTDTQYF. CDR3 in DNA: TGTGCTAGTGGTTTGGGCACAGCTAGCACAGATACGCAGTATTTT.

The chain joins TRBV5-1 to TRBJ2-1; 8 nucleotides agree with TRBD2. Looked up from germline, CDR1 is SGHRS and CDR2 is YFSETQ. J gave up 5 bases and V 5 bases, and 9 bases lay outside the gene matches. The length of the CDR3 is 15 residues. The CDR3 spells CASRTDSGTHNEQFF. The CDR3 bases are TGCGCCAGCAGGACCGATAGCGGGACCCACAATGAGCAGTTCTTC.

This chain connects TRBV6-6 to TRBJ2-7; D gene ambiguous. The germline CDR1 and CDR2 sequences are MNHNY and SVGAGI (reference sequence). V lost 2 bases, J lost 3 bases, and 14 bases lay in between. This CDR3 has 15 residues. For the CDR3, the DNA is TGTGCCAGCAGTTACGAATCTAGTTCACGCTACGAGCAGTACTTC. Protein product: CASSYESSSRYEQYF.